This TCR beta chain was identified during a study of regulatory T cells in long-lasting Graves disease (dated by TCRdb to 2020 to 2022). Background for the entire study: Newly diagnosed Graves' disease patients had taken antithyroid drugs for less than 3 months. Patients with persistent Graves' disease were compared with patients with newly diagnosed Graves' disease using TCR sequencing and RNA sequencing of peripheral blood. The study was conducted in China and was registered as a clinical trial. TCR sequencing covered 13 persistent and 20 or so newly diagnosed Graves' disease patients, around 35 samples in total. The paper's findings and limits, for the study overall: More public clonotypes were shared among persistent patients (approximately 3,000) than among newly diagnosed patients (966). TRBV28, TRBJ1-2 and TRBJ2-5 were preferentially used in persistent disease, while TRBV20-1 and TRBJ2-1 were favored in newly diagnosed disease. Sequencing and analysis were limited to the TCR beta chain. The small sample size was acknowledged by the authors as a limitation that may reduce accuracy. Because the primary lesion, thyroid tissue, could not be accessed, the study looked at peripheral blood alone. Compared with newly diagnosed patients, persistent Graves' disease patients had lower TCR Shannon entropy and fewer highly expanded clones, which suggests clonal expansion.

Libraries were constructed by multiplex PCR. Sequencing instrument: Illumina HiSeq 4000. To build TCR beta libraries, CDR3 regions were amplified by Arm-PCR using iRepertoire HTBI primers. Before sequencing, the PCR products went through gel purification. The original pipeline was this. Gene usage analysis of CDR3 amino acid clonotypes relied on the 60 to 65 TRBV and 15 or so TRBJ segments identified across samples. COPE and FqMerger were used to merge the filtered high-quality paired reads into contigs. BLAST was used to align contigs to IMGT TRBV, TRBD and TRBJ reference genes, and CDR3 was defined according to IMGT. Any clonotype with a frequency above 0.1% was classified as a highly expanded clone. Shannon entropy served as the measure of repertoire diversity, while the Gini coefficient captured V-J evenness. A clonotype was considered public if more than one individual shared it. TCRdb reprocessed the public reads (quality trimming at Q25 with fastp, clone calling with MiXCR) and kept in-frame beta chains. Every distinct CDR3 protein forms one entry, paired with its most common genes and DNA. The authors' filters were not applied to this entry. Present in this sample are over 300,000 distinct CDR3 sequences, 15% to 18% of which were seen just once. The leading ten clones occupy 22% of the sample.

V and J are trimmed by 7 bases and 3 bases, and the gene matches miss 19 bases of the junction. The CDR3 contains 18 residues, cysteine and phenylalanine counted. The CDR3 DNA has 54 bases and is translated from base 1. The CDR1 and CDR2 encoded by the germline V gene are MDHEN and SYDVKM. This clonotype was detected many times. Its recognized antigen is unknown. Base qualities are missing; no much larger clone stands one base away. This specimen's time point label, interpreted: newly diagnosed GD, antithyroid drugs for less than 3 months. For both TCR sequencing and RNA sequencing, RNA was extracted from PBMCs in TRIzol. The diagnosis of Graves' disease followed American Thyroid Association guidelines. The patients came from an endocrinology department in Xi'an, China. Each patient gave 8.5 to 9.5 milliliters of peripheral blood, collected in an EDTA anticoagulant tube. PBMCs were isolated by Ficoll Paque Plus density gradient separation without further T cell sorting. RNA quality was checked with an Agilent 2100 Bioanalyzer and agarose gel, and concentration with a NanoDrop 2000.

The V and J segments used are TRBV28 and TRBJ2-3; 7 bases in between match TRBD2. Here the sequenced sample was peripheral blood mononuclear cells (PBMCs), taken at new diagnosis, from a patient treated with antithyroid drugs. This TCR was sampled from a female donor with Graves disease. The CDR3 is CASTLGLAAIGLTDTQYF. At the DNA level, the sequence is TGTGCCAGCACCTTGGGGCTAGCGGCAATAGGGCTTACAGATACGCAGTATTTT. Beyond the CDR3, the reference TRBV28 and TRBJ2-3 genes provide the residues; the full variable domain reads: DVKVTQSSRYLVKRTGEKVFLECVQDMDHENMFWYRQDPGLGLRLIYFSYDVKMKEKGDIPEGYSVSREKKERFSLILESASTNQTSMYLCASTLGLAAIGLTDTQYFGPGTRLTVL.